These T cell receptor beta chains were read from a single sample in a study of shared clonotypes between healthy human individuals. The protocol was immunoSEQ multiplex PCR, while the TCRdb copy is restricted to in-frame clones and leaves out a portion. The sample has under 600,000 clones, roughly 85% seen once. The sequenced sample consisted of PBMCs. All receptors derive from a woman aged 40-49 years in good health. Some clones in this sample may be carry-over from other donors' samples. Both conserved end residues are trimmed from each CDR3. Each record gives: V gene, J gene, CDR3 protein.

TRBV2	TRBJ2-1	ASSRDRDHEQF
TRBV6-1	TRBJ1-2	ASSEAGQGDGYT
TRBV5-4	TRBJ2-3	ASSLASGRADTQY
TRBV20-1	TRBJ1-2	SVQGNYGYT
TRBV15	TRBJ1-5	ATSPKRAVSVQPQH
TRBV29-1	TRBJ2-2	SAYSGTSGTGELF
TRBV6-6	TRBJ2-7	ASSLGGSYEQY
TRBV11-3	TRBJ2-7	ASSPGQYSYEQY
TRBV27	TRBJ1-6	ASSYSYNSPLH
TRBV4-2	TRBJ2-7	ASSQETATSYEQY
TRBV18	TRBJ1-2	ASSPGGEPYGYT
TRBV30	TRBJ2-5	ACNRGFGETQY
TRBV2	TRBJ1-5	ASSETRGNQPQH
TRBV5-1	TRBJ2-3	ASSRYRGTDTQY
TRBV5-4	TRBJ2-1	ASSTRTSGSDEQF
TRBV7-2	TRBJ2-2	ASSLLGGNTGELF
TRBV7-2	TRBJ2-1	ASSLADPVAGGEQF
TRBV5-1	TRBJ2-5	ASSAGAGGETQY
TRBV29-1	TRBJ2-1	SVTGLAGSSYNEQF
TRBV7-7	TRBJ2-3	ASSSGLAGGTDTQY
TRBV5-1	TRBJ2-5	ASSTGTAETQY
TRBV6-6	TRBJ1-5	ASRGPGQGSNQPQH
TRBV5-6	TRBJ2-3	ASSLLGTQY
TRBV6-5	TRBJ2-5	ASSYSKISLTQY
TRBV11-2	TRBJ2-3	ASSLRPRSADTQY
TRBV5-8	TRBJ2-7	ASSLGVLAGYEQY
TRBV28	TRBJ2-7	ASRDRVYEQY
TRBV5-6	TRBJ2-7	ASRLRDSYEQY
TRBV6-1	TRBJ2-7	ASTGQKGYEQY
TRBV18	TRBJ2-7	ASSPTRESSEQY
TRBV27	TRBJ2-1	ASSHRGPGQSSYNEQF
TRBV28	TRBJ2-5	ASSLGTVQETQY
TRBV16	TRBJ1-3	ASSQISRAGNTIY
TRBV6-1	TRBJ2-4	ASSGGWGKLAKNIQY
TRBV7-2	TRBJ2-7	ASSFFSGRASSSEQY
TRBV6-4	TRBJ2-2	ASSDGQGNTGELF
TRBV4-3	TRBJ1-3	ASSQDHVQTGNTIY
TRBV6-6	TRBJ1-1	ASSYAGQHLNTEAF
TRBV5-1	TRBJ1-1	ASSLVPGANTEAF
TRBV30	TRBJ2-7	ACTHWGQGYEQY
TRBV6-5	TRBJ2-5	ASSPGLAGIETQY
TRBV30	TRBJ1-5	AWSEYSGSNQPQH
TRBV29-1	TRBJ1-1	SVAGGWAMNTEAF
TRBV18	TRBJ2-1	ASSPGRYNEQF
TRBV30	TRBJ2-5	AWSNLEGTETQY
TRBV30	TRBJ2-1	AWGVPADLNEQF